This T cell receptor beta chain was sequenced during a study of cytomegalovirus exposure and HLA in healthy donors. General study results and limits: A later analysis reportedly identified an Asian-associated ancestry cluster as carrying fewer N-insertions than the approximately 640-donor mean. Excluded were some V segments that proved indistinguishable, including TRBV6-2 and TRBV6-3. A later analysis associated roughly 15,000 TCR beta sequences with HLA alleles at a 0.05 false discovery rate.

Germline values: CDR1 SGHVS, CDR2 FQNEAQ. This CDR3 contains 15 residues. The ends lost 5 bases at V and 3 bases at J; junction bases unmatched: 6. As to this clone: The antigen remains unidentified.

Primers for the PCR totalled 60 Vbeta and 13 Jbeta. TCRdb's copy holds only in-frame clones and misses some; the assay was immunoSEQ multiplex PCR. The sample lists 79,000 or so clones; around 79% were seen once. This receptor was taken from a middle-aged woman in good health and CMV-seropositive. The rearrangement links TRBV7-8 to TRBJ2-7, with 11 bases fitting TRBD2. The sample comprised PBMCs. The CDR3 bases are TGTGCCAGCAGCGTCCAGACTAGCGGGAACTACGAGCAGTACTTC. Translated: CASSVQTSGNYEQYF. The full variable domain, completed using reference TRBV7-8 and TRBJ2-7, is GAGVSQSPRYKVAKRGQDVALRCDPISGHVSLFWYQQALGQGPEFLTYFQNEAQLDKSGLPSDRFFAERPEGSVSTLKIQRTQQEDSAVYLCASSVQTSGNYEQYFGPGTRLTVT.